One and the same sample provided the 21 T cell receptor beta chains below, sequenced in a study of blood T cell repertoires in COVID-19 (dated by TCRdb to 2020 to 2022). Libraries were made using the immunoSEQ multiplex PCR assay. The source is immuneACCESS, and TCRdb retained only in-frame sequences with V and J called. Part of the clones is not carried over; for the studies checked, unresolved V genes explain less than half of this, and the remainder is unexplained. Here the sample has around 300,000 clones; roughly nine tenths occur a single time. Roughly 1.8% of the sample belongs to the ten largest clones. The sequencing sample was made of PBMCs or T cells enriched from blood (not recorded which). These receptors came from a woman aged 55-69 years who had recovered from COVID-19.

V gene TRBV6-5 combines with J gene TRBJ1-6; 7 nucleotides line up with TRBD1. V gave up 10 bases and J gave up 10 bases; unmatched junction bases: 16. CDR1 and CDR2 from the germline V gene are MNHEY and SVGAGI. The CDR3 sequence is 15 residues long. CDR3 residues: CATTRARGAGSPLHF. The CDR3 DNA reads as TGTGCCACCACACGGGCCAGGGGGGCTGGGTCACCCCTCCACTTT.

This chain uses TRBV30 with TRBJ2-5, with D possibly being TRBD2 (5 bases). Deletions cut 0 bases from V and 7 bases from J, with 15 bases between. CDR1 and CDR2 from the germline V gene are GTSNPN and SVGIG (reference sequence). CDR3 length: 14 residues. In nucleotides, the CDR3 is TGTGCCTGGAGTGTATCCAGCGGCCGGGGGACCCAGTACTTC. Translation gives CAWSVSSGRGTQYF.

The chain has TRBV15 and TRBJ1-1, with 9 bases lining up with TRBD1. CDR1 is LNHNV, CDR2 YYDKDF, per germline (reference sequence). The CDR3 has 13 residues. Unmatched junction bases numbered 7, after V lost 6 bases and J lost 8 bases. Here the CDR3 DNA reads TGTGCCACCAGGGACAGGGGACTACCAGAAGCTTTCTTT. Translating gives CATRDRGLPEAFF.

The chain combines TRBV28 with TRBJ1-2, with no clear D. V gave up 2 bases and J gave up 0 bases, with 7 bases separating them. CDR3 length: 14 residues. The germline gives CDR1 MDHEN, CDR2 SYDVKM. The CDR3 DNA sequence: TGTGCCAGCAGTTTACACAGTTCTAACTATGGCTACACCTTC. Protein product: CASSLHSSNYGYTF.

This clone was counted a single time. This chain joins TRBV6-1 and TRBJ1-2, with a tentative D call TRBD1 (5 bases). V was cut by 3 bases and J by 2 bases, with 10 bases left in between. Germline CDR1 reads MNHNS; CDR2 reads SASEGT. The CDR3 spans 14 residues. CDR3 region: CASSEFKGNYGYTF. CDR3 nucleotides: TGTGCCAGCAGTGAGTTTAAGGGGAACTATGGCTACACCTTC.

CDR3 residues: CASEVDRAFGEQFF. The CDR3 DNA sequence: TGTGCCAGCGAGGTGGACAGGGCTTTTGGTGAGCAGTTCTTC. The V and J genes are TRBV2 and TRBJ2-1, with 8 bases fitting TRBD1. This CDR3 comprises 14 residues. V was pared by 8 bases and J by 9 bases, with 12 bases of the junction left unmatched. CDR1 is SNHLY, CDR2 FYNNEI, per germline.

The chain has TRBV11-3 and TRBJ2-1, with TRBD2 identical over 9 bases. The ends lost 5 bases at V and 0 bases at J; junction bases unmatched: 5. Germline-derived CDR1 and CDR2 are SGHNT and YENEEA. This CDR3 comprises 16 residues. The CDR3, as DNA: TGTGCCAGCAGCGCGAATAGCGGGAGCTCCTACAATGAGCAGTTCTTC. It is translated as CASSANSGSSYNEQFF. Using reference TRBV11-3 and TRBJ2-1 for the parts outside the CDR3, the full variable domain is EAGVVQSPRYKIIEKKQPVAFWCNPISGHNTLYWYLQNLGQGPELLIRYENEEAVDDSQLPKDRFSAERLKGVDSTLKIQPAELGDSAVYLCASSANSGSSYNEQFFGPGTRLTVL.

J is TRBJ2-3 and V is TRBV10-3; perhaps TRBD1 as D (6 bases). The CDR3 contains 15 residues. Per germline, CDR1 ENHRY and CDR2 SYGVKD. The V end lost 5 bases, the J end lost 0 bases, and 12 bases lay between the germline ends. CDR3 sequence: CAISQTGTSTDTQYF. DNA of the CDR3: TGTGCCATCAGTCAAACAGGGACCAGCACAGATACGCAGTATTTT.

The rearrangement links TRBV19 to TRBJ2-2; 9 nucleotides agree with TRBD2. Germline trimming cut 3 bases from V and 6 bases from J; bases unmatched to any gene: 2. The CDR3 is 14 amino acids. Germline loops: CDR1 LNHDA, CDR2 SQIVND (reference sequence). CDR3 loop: CASSMREGAGELFF. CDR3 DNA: TGTGCCAGTAGTATGCGGGAGGGCGCCGGGGAGCTGTTTTTT.

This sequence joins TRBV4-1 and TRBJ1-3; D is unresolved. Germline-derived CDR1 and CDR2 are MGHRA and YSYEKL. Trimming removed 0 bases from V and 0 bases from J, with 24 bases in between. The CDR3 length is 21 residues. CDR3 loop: CASSQESRRRRPVSSGNTIYF. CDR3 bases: TGCGCCAGCAGCCAAGAATCCCGCCGCCGGAGGCCGGTTAGCTCTGGAAACACCATATATTTT.

The CDR3 bases are TGTGCCAGCGCCCCGGGGCGGGGGAAAGGGTACAATGAGCAGTTCTTC. It codes for CASAPGRGKGYNEQFF. This rearrangement joins TRBV19 to TRBJ2-1; 7 bases fit TRBD2. CDR1 is LNHDA and CDR2 is SQIVND in the germline V gene (reference sequence). V shed 9 bases and J 4 bases; nucleotides not matched to a gene: 15. The CDR3 spans 16 residues.

CDR3 nucleotide sequence: TGTGCCACCAGCAGGCGGCAATTCCTCCCCGGGGAGCTGTTTTTT. Protein product: CATSRRQFLPGELFF. The chain is built from TRBV15 and TRBJ2-2; D not resolved. V lost 3 bases, J lost 6 bases, and 14 bases lay in between. Germline loops: CDR1 LNHNV, CDR2 YYDKDF (reference sequence). This CDR3 has 15 amino acids.

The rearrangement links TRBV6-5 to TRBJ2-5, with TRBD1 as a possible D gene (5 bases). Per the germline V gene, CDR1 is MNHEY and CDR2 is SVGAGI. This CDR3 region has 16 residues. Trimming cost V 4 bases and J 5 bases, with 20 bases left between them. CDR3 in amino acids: CASSFLGDIPNETQYF. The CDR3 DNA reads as TGTGCCAGCAGTTTTTTAGGGGATATCCCAAATGAGACCCAGTACTTC.

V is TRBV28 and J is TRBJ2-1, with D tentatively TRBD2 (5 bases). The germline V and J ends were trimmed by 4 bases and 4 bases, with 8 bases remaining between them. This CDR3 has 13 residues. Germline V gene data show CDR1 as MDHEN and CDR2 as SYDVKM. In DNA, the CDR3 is TGTGCCAGCAGTTCGGGAATATACAATGAGCAGTTCTTC. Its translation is CASSSGIYNEQFF.

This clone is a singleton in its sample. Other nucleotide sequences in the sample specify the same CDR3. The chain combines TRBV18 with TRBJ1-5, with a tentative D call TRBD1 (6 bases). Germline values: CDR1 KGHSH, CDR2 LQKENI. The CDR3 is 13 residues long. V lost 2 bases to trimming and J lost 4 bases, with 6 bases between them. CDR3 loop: CASSPDRNQPQHF. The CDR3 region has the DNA TGTGCCAGCTCACCAGACAGGAATCAGCCCCAGCATTTT.

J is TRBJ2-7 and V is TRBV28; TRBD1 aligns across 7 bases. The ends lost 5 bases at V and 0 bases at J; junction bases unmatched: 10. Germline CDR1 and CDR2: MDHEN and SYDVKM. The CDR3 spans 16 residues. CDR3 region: CASSTPGTAPSYEQYF. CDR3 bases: TGTGCCAGCAGTACTCCCGGGACAGCGCCCTCCTACGAGCAGTACTTC.

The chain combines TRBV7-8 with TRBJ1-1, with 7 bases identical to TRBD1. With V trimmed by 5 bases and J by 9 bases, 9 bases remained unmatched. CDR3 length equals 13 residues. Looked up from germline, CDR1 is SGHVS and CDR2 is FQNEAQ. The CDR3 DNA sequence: TGTGCCAGCAGCCTAGGGGGGGACAGACAAGCTTTCTTT. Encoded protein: CASSLGGDRQAFF.

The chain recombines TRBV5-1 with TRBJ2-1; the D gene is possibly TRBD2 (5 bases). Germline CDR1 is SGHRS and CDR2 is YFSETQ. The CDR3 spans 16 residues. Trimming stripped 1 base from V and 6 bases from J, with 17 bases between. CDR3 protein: CASSLQAAGTANEQFF. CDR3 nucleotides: TGCGCCAGCAGCTTGCAAGCGGCCGGCACCGCCAATGAGCAGTTCTTC. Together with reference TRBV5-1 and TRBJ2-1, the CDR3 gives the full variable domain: KAGVTQTPRYLIKTRGQQVTLSCSPISGHRSVSWYQQTPGQGLQFLFEYFSETQRNKGNFPGRFSGRQFSNSRSEMNVSTLELGDSALYLCASSLQAAGTANEQFFGPGTRLTVL.

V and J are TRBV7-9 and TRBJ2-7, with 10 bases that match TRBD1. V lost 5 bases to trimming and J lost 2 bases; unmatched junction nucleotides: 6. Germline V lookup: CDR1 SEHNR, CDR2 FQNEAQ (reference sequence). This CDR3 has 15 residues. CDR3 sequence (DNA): TGTGCCAGCAGCACACCCGGGACAGGGGCCTACGAGCAGTACTTC. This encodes CASSTPGTGAYEQYF.

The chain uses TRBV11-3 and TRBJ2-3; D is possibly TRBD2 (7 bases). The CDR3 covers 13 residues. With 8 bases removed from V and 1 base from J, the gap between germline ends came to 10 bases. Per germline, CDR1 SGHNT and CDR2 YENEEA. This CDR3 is CASRGGGTDTQYF. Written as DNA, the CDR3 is TGTGCCAGCCGAGGGGGGGGCACAGATACGCAGTATTTT.

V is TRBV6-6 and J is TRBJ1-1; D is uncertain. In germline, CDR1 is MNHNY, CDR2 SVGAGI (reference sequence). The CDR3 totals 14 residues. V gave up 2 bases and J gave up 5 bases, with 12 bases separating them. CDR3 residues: CASSYGTGVTEAFF. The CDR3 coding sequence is TGTGCCAGCAGTTACGGCACGGGTGTAACTGAAGCTTTCTTT.